One and the same sample provided the 21 T cell receptor beta chains below, sequenced in a study of CD8+CD57+ T cells in acquired aplastic anemia (dated by TCRdb to about 2018). The sample was run on an Illumina HiSeq 2000. TCR beta VDJ combination and CDR3 sequence profiling used genomic DNA as the template. TCRdb reanalyzed the raw reads on its own, using fastp at Q25 for trimming and MiXCR for clone calling, and kept in-frame beta chains. Rows with a matching CDR3 protein are joined into one entry that keeps the most common DNA and genes. In this sample the table shows 89,000 or so distinct CDR3 sequences, approximately 73% of which occur a single time. Of the sample, more than 55% is held by the ten largest clones. Expansion of CD8+CD57+ cells had been shown by flow cytometry in the patients chosen for sequencing. Material: sorted CD4+, CD8+, or CD8+CD57+ T cells (not recorded which) from PBMCs. The origin of the receptors is a human donor with aplastic anemia.

The genes are TRBV7-3 and TRBJ2-1; D may be TRBD1 or TRBD2 (5 bases each). V lost 4 bases and J lost 4, with 8 bases in between. In germline, CDR1 is SGHTA, CDR2 FQGTGA. This CDR3 region has 13 residues. CDR3 DNA: TGTGCCAGCAGCTGGGGACCTTACAATGAGCAGTTCTTC. Translation: CASSWGPYNEQFF.

The J gene is TRBJ1-4, the V gene TRBV19, with D possibly matching TRBD1 (5 bases). This CDR3 is built from 15 residues. The V gene lost 5 bases and the J gene lost 6 bases, with 16 bases spanning the gap. The germline CDR1 and CDR2 sequences are LNHDA and SQIVND (reference sequence). This CDR3 reads CASSPSTDSHEKLFF. The CDR3 region has the DNA TGTGCCAGTAGTCCCTCGACAGACTCCCATGAAAAACTGTTTTTT.

CDR3 loop: CATSDLYGYTF. CDR3 in DNA: TGTGCCACCAGTGATTTATATGGCTACACCTTC. The chain links TRBV24-1 to TRBJ1-2; unclear D gene. V lost 1 base and J lost 5, with 1 base in between. The germline gives CDR1 KGHDR, CDR2 SFDVKD. This CDR3 region has 11 residues.

The chain combines TRBV20-1 with TRBJ2-7; D is perhaps TRBD2 (6 bases). Germline V gene lookup returns CDR1 DFQATT and CDR2 SNEGSKA (reference sequence). Deletions cut 3 bases from V and 2 bases from J, with 8 bases between. The length of the CDR3 is 12 residues. The CDR3 sequence: CSASGSPYEQYF. In nucleotides, the CDR3 is TGCAGTGCTAGCGGGAGCCCCTACGAGCAGTACTTC.

This clonotype was seen only a few times. The rearrangement links TRBV2 to TRBJ1-1; D gene unclear. Looked up from germline, CDR1 is SNHLY and CDR2 is FYNNEI. V was shortened by 4 bases and J by 2 bases, with 11 bases between the two germline ends. This CDR3 region has 14 residues. CDR3 DNA sequence: TGTGCCAGCAGTGTAAATTCCCCAAACACTGAAGCTTTCTTT. It codes for CASSVNSPNTEAFF.

This clonotype came up a few times. The genes are TRBV20-1 and TRBJ1-2; tentatively, D is TRBD1 (6 bases). V was clipped by 3 bases and J by 6 bases, with 11 bases between them. Germline CDR1 reads DFQATT; CDR2 reads SNEGSKA (reference sequence). This CDR3 has 12 residues. CDR3 in DNA: TGCAGTGCTAGGGAACAGGGCGATGGCTACACCTTC. Translation: CSAREQGDGYTF.

J is TRBJ2-5 and V is TRBV10-3; 11 positions agree with TRBD1. CDR1 is ENHRY, CDR2 SYGVKD, per germline. The CDR3 is made up of 14 amino acids. Losses at the gene ends were 11 bases for V and 4 bases for J; bases not matched to a gene: 9. CDR3 sequence: CASGDRGIGETQYF. The CDR3 DNA follows: TGTGCCTCCGGGGACAGGGGGATTGGAGAGACCCAGTACTTC.

For this clonotype: The germline gene is not matched at one end of the junction; a read error may be the cause. This rearrangement joins TRBV4-1 to TRBJ2-7; TRBD2 matches 12 bases. The CDR3 covers 15 residues. CDR1 is MGHRA, CDR2 YSYEKL, per germline. The DNA for the CDR3 is TGCGCCAGCAGCCAGGGACTAGCGGGTTCCTACGGGCAGTACTTC. Amino acid sequence: CASSQGLAGSYGQYF.

This clonotype was seen a single time. The chain has TRBV6-1 and TRBJ1-1; no firm D call. Trimming pared 6 bases from V and 0 bases from J, leaving 8 bases between. The CDR3 runs to 13 residues. Germline V gene sequence: CDR1 MNHNS, CDR2 SASEGT. The CDR3 sequence: CASRRQLNTEAFF. CDR3 nucleotides: TGTGCCAGCAGGCGTCAGTTGAACACTGAAGCTTTCTTT.

As regards this clonotype: This likely comes from a read error, as the CDR3 has no conserved phenylalanine or tryptophan at its end. The chain carries TRBV2 and TRBJ2-7, with D possibly matching TRBD1 (6 bases). From germline, CDR1 is SNHLY and CDR2 FYNNEI. The CDR3 spans 12 residues. CDR3 protein: CASSLDSYKQYL. CDR3 in DNA: TGTGCCAGCAGCTTGGACAGCTACAAGCAGTACCTC.

V gene TRBV20-1 combines with J gene TRBJ2-1; TRBD2 agrees at 7 bases. The germline V gene encodes CDR1 DFQATT and CDR2 SNEGSKA (reference sequence). The CDR3 is 14 amino acids. V dropped 6 bases and J dropped 4; count of bases not matched to a gene: 9. The CDR3 DNA reads as TGCAGTGCCGCTGGGAGGGAGCGGTACAATGAGCAGTTCTTC. It yields the protein CSAAGRERYNEQFF.

This chain joins TRBV20-1 and TRBJ2-1; 10 nucleotides match TRBD2. The germline V gene encodes CDR1 DFQATT and CDR2 SNEGSKA (reference sequence). This CDR3 is 16 amino acids long. The V and J ends lost 2 bases and 8 bases, in that order; junction bases with no gene match: 12. CDR3 sequence reads: CSARSSLAGANDEQFF. The DNA for the CDR3 is TGCAGTGCTAGATCTTCCCTAGCGGGAGCTAACGATGAGCAGTTCTTC.

The V and J genes are TRBV29-1 and TRBJ2-7; no clear D. Germline lookup yields CDR1 SQVTM and CDR2 ANQGSEA. The CDR3 spans 12 residues. Trimming cost V 6 bases and J 0 bases, with 9 bases left between them. The CDR3 protein is CSVMSGSYEQYF. CDR3 nucleotide sequence: TGCAGCGTCATGTCTGGCTCCTACGAGCAGTACTTC.

The chain has TRBV20-1 and TRBJ1-6, with D uncertain. Looked up from germline, CDR1 is DFQATT and CDR2 is SNEGSKA (reference sequence). V dropped 1 base and J dropped 0 bases, with 7 bases sitting between them. CDR3 length: 15 amino acids. The CDR3 DNA reads as TGCAGTGCTAGAGTTCAGCTCTCCTATAATTCACCCCTCCACTTT. It specifies CSARVQLSYNSPLHF.

This chain connects TRBV12-3 or TRBV12-4 to TRBJ1-1; D is ambiguous. V gave up 4 bases and J gave up 6 bases, with 12 bases separating them. This CDR3 contains 13 residues. The CDR3 nucleotides are TGTGCCAGCAGTTCGGACGAGAGGGCTGAAGCTTTCTTT. It translates to CASSSDERAEAFF.

This clonotype counts as medium-sized. V is TRBV10-3 and J is TRBJ1-3; D not certain. Germline V lookup: CDR1 ENHRY, CDR2 SYGVKD. CDR3 length: 14 residues. V was clipped by 6 bases and J by 0 bases, with 9 bases between them. As DNA, the CDR3 is TGTGCCATCAGGGACGTAGACTCTGGAAACACCATATATTTT. Translated: CAIRDVDSGNTIYF.

This sequence joins TRBV15 and TRBJ2-7, with 9 bases matching TRBD1. The CDR3 totals 14 residues. Germline lookup yields CDR1 LNHNV and CDR2 YYDKDF (reference sequence). V dropped 4 bases and J dropped 3; count of bases not matched to a gene: 4. DNA of the CDR3: TGTGCCACCAGCATCGGGACAGGGATCTACGAGCAGTACTTC. This codes for CATSIGTGIYEQYF.

V usage is TRBV2 and J usage is TRBJ2-5; possibly TRBD1 or TRBD2 for D (6 bases each). The CDR3 length is 14 residues. The germline CDR1 and CDR2 sequences are SNHLY and FYNNEI. V was cut by 4 bases and J by 3 bases, with 12 bases left in between. DNA for the CDR3: TGTGCCAGCAGTGTTGGGGGGCTGAAAGAGACCCAGTACTTC. It codes for CASSVGGLKETQYF.

This chain joins TRBV20-1 and TRBJ1-5, with a possible D match to TRBD1 (5 bases). From germline, CDR1 is DFQATT and CDR2 SNEGSKA (reference sequence). V lost 4 bases to trimming and J lost 1 base, with 8 bases between them. The length of the CDR3 is 13 residues. CDR3 bases: TGCAGTGCTACCCGGGACAGCAATCAGCCCCAGCATTTT. This gives the protein CSATRDSNQPQHF.

V and J are TRBV11-1 and TRBJ2-3, with a weak D call TRBD2 (6 bases). Germline values: CDR1 SGHAT, CDR2 FQDESV (reference sequence). V was shortened by 5 bases and J by 3 bases, with 12 bases between the two germline ends. The CDR3 is 14 amino acids. CDR3 sequence reads: CASSRLEGTDTQYF. For the CDR3, the DNA is TGTGCCAGCAGCCGACTAGAGGGTACAGATACGCAGTATTTT.

Only a few counts were recorded for this clonotype. CDR3 sequence reads: CASSQSWSSPLHF. The CDR3 DNA follows: TGTGCCAGCAGCCAATCGTGGAGTTCACCCCTCCACTTT. The gene calls are TRBV7-6 and TRBJ1-6; D gene uncertain. The V gene's germline CDR1 is SGHVS and CDR2 FNYEAQ. Trimming took 5 bases from V and 9 from J, leaving 11 bases between them. The CDR3 is 13 residues long.